This T cell receptor (beta chain) was sequenced in a study of T cell repertoires in cytomegalovirus infection. Study-wide context: CMV epitopes, recently identified HLA-C-restricted and well-studied HLA-B-restricted, were used. Matching HLA type, along with CMV infection, was indicated by public TCR beta signatures. Overall study results and limits: The ex vivo response showed dominance by HLA-C-restricted CMV-specific TCR beta clonotypes. Carriers of CMV plus the relevant HLA were identified by cumulative public TCR beta family frequency.

This clonotype was recorded a few times. No antigen is known for it. TCRdb reanalysed the reads using MiXCR and keeps one entry per CDR3 protein. The repertoire holds about a million distinct CDR3 sequences, with under 40% as singletons. The CDR3 has 16 amino acids. Trimming shortened V by 0 bases and J by 1 base, and 10 bases separated the two germline ends. Germline CDR1 DFQATT, CDR2 SNEGSKA (reference sequence). This sequence was found in a human donor in good health (CMV status not recorded). Some clones in this sample may be carry-over from other donors' samples. This specimen consisted of cultured CD8+ T cells from PBMCs, obtained from culture after CMV antigen stimulation. The rearrangement joins TRBV20-1 to TRBJ1-6; the D is unclear. The CDR3 loop is CSARDQTASYNSPLHF. The CDR3 nucleotides are TGCAGTGCTAGAGATCAAACAGCTTCCTATAATTCACCCCTCCACTTT.